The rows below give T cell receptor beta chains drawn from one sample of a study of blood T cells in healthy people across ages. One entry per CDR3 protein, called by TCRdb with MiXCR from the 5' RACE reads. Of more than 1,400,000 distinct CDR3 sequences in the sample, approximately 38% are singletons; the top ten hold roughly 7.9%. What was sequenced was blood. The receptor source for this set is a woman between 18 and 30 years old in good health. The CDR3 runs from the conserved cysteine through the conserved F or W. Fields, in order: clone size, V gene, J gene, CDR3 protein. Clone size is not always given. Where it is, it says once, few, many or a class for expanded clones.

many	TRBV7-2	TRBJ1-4	CASRRGVEKLFF
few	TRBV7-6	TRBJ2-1	CASSSAGETYNEQFF
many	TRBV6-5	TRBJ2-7	CASSLSIAGDYEQYF
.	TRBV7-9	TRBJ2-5	CVSSSAEIGETQYF
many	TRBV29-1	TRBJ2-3	CSVVPGLVADTQYF
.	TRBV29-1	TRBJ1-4	CSIRQGYEKLFF
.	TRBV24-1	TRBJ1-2	CATSGTGPDYGYTF
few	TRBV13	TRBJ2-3	CASSLARGAPDTQYF
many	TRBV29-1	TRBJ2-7	CSVGQGSEQYF
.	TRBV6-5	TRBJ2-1	CASSSVTSGKYNEQFF
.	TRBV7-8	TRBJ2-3	CASSLVGLAGSSTDTQYF
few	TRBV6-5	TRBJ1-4	CASSYTGGNDEKLFF
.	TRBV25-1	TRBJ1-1	CASEAGTEAFF
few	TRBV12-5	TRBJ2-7	CASGLQTSGESYEQYF
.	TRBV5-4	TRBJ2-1	CASSFPGGAGEQFF
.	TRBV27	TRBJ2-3	CATGTSGSIWTDTQYF
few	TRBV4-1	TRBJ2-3	CASSDKGLARPDTQYF
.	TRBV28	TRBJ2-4	CASATSETGKNIQYF
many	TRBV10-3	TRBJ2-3	CAIRGSTDTQYF
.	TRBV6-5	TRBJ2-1	CASSDTGGKGDEQFF
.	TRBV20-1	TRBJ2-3	CSARWTPSNLVTDTQYF
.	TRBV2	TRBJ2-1	CASRGRLAGGYNEQFF
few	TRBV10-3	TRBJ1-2	CAISDSTGLRNGYTF
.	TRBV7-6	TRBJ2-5	CASGKEGGQIQETQYF
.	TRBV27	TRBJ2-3	CASRLEDRGRSDTQYF
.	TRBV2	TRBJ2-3	CASRGSEAQYF
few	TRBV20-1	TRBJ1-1	CSATPDKKTEAFF
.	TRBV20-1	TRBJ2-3	CSAKAGGSTDTQYF
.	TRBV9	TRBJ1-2	CASSVGPSVIYGYTF
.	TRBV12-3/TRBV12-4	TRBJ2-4	CASSMQQIAKNIQYF
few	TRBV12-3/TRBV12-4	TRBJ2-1	CASRRQIYNEQFF
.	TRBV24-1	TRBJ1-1	CATSDSMNTEAFF
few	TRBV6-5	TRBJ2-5	CASSYHPRGVETQYF
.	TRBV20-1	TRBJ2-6	CSAISPSGANVLTF
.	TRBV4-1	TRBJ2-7	CACSQADFLPGGSYEQYF
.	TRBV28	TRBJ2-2	CASKRRTNTGELFF
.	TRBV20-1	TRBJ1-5	CSASQGLRNQPQHF
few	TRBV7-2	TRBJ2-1	CASSLYTDDEQFF
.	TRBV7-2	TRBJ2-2	CASSLNTFANTGELFF
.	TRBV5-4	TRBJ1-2	CASSSGGTAYGYTF
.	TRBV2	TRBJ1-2	CASTPGGTGGYTF
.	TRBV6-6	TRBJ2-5	CASFGAPENQETQYF
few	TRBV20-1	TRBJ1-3	CSASKTGRGNTIYF
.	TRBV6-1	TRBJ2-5	CASSSRGRSEETQYF
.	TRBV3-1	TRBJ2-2	CASSQGYTGELFF
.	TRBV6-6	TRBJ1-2	CASSPLRQAYGYTF
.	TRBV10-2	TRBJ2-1	CASTEARGGYNEQFF